This T cell receptor beta chain was sequenced in a study of radiation and T cells in renal cell carcinoma. Whole-study results and caveats: Pretreatment tumor biopsies were lacking, so baseline clonotypes are unknown. From baseline, blood top tumor clonotypes peaked at 2 weeks post-radiation.

Time point given: baseline pretreatment blood. The treatment was: 15 Gy SBRT to primary tumor, nephrectomy 4 weeks later. Clear cell pathology was present in this patient's renal cell carcinoma. Produced via immunoSEQ multiplex PCR; TCRdb's table is partial and in-frame only. The table records under 55,000 clones, roughly 84% of them present only once. The CDR3 totals 15 residues. Germline lookup yields CDR1 WNHNN and CDR2 SYGVQD (reference sequence). Between the trimmed V and J ends, which lost 6 bases and 0 bases, there was a span of 15 bases. Only one count was recorded for this clone. Its cognate antigen is unknown.

J is TRBJ2-7 and V is TRBV10-1, with D possibly TRBD1 on 6 matching bases. The TCR originated in a woman aged 70-85 years with renal cell carcinoma. Material: blood, obtained from a patient whose treatment included radiotherapy and nephrectomy. CDR3 coding DNA: TGCGCCAGCAGGGCTCAGGGGCCCAACTCCTACGAGCAGTACTTC. It encodes CASRAQGPNSYEQYF.